A selection of T cell receptor beta chains follows, all from one sample in a study of T cell changes during pregnancy in multiple sclerosis. Produced via immunoSEQ multiplex PCR; TCRdb's table is partial and in-frame only. The sample lists about 58,000 clones, 93% seen once, with around 4% in the top ten. Material: CD8+ T cells from peripheral blood mononuclear cells, obtained in the second trimester of pregnancy. The origin of the receptors is a female donor with multiple sclerosis, enrolled in a pregnancy study. Both conserved end residues are part of each CDR3. A D gene is named only where the DNA matches it firmly. The size entry is marked missing in some rows and otherwise reads once, few, many or a size class.

cdr3_aa,cdr3_nt,v_call,j_call,clone_size,d_call
CASSFGGAEAFF,TGTGCCAGCAGCTTCGGGGGAGCTGAAGCTTTCTTT,TRBV5-4,TRBJ1-1,once,-
CASSQDRAGGLSYEQYF,TGCGCCAGCAGCCAAGATCGAGCGGGGGGTCTGTCCTACGAGCAGTACTTC,TRBV4-3,TRBJ2-7,-,TRBD2
CASSKVELATGPYEQYF,TGTGCCAGCAGCAAAGTGGAATTAGCGACAGGGCCCTACGAGCAGTACTTC,TRBV21-1,TRBJ2-7,-,-
CAWSVLGTGGQGEYF,TGTGCCTGGAGTGTACTTGGGACAGGGGGACAAGGGGAGTACTTC,TRBV30,TRBJ2-7,-,TRBD1
CASSIKRDRVNEQYF,TGTGCCAGTAGTATCAAACGGGACAGGGTCAACGAGCAGTACTTC,TRBV19,TRBJ2-7,-,TRBD1
CASSPRGTYEQYF,TGCGCCAGCAGCCCCAGGGGTACCTACGAGCAGTACTTC,TRBV5-1,TRBJ2-7,-,-
CASSPGMNTEAFF,TGTGCCAGCAGCCCGGGAATGAACACTGAAGCTTTCTTT,TRBV7-6,TRBJ1-1,-,-
CASSLSTGAEQYF,TGTGCCAGCAGCTTATCGACAGGGGCCGAGCAGTACTTC,TRBV7-8,TRBJ2-7,-,TRBD1
CASRLGAEAFF,TGTGCCAGTAGGTTAGGGGCTGAAGCTTTCTTT,TRBV19,TRBJ1-1,few,-
CASINSPYGYTF,TGTGCCAGCATTAATTCCCCTTATGGCTACACCTTC,TRBV2,TRBJ1-2,-,-
CASSNSAGALGPEQYF,TGTGCCAGCAGTAATTCGGCAGGGGCCCTCGGTCCAGAGCAGTACTTC,TRBV27,TRBJ2-7,-,-
CASSLSQVTGELFF,TGTGCCAGCAGTTTATCACAGGTCACCGGGGAGCTGTTTTTT,TRBV28,TRBJ2-2,-,-
CASSQDPSLSFRGYGYTF,TGCGCCAGCAGCCAAGATCCTAGTTTATCGTTTCGGGGTTATGGCTACACCTTC,TRBV4-1,TRBJ1-2,-,-
CASSQTGDRNQPQHF,TGCGCCAGCAGCCAAACAGGGGACAGGAATCAGCCCCAGCATTTT,TRBV4-3,TRBJ1-5,few,TRBD1
CASKNWGEETQYF,TGTGCCAGCAAAAACTGGGGGGAAGAGACCCAGTACTTC,TRBV27,TRBJ2-5,-,-
CASSGAGTASGDTEAFF,TGTGCCAGCAGCGGGGCCGGGACCGCGTCGGGGGACACTGAAGCTTTCTTT,TRBV5-4,TRBJ1-1,once,-
CASSLYQGEKLFF,TGTGCCAGCAGTTTATACCAGGGTGAAAAACTGTTTTTT,TRBV27,TRBJ1-4,-,-
CASGGGAYEQYF,TGTGCTAGTGGGGGGGGAGCCTACGAGCAGTACTTC,TRBV12-5,TRBJ2-7,-,-
CASSWTSGINTGELFF,TGTGCCAGCAGCTGGACTAGCGGGATCAACACCGGGGAGCTGTTTTTT,TRBV7-9,TRBJ2-2,-,TRBD2
CAWDIGNTEAFF,TGTGCCTGGGACATTGGGAACACTGAAGCTTTCTTT,TRBV30,TRBJ1-1,-,-
CASSTGLAVITYEQYF,TGTGCCAGCAGCACGGGACTAGCGGTTATCACCTACGAGCAGTACTTC,TRBV28,TRBJ2-7,-,TRBD2
CATSPDPGHRYGYTF,TGTGCCACCAGCCCGGACCCGGGACACCGCTATGGCTACACCTTC,TRBV15,TRBJ1-2,-,-
CASSLIPPGLNSPLHF,TGTGCCAGCAGCTTAATCCCGCCAGGGTTGAATTCACCCCTCCACTTT,TRBV7-9,TRBJ1-6,-,-
CASSDRDRNYEQYF,TGTGCCAGCAGTGATAGGGACAGGAACTACGAGCAGTACTTC,TRBV2,TRBJ2-7,-,TRBD1
CATSRVGQGVNTEAFF,TGTGCCACCAGCAGAGTTGGACAGGGTGTGAACACTGAAGCTTTCTTT,TRBV15,TRBJ1-1,once,TRBD1
CASSQGRLAVDTDTQYF,TGCGCCAGCAGCCAAGGGAGACTAGCGGTTGACACAGATACGCAGTATTTT,TRBV4-3,TRBJ2-3,-,TRBD2